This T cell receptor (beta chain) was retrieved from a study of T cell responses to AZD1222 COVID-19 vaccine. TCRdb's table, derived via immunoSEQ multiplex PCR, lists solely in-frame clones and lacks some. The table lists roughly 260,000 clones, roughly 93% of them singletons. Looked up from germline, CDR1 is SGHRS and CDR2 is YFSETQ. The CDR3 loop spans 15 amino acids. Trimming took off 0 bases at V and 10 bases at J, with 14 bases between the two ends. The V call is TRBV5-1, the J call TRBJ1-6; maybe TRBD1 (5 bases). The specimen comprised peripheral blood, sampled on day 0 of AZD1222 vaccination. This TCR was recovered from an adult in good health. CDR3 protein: CASSLVGDSASPLHF. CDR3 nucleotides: TGCGCCAGCAGCTTGGTGGGCGACAGTGCCTCACCCCTCCACTTT.